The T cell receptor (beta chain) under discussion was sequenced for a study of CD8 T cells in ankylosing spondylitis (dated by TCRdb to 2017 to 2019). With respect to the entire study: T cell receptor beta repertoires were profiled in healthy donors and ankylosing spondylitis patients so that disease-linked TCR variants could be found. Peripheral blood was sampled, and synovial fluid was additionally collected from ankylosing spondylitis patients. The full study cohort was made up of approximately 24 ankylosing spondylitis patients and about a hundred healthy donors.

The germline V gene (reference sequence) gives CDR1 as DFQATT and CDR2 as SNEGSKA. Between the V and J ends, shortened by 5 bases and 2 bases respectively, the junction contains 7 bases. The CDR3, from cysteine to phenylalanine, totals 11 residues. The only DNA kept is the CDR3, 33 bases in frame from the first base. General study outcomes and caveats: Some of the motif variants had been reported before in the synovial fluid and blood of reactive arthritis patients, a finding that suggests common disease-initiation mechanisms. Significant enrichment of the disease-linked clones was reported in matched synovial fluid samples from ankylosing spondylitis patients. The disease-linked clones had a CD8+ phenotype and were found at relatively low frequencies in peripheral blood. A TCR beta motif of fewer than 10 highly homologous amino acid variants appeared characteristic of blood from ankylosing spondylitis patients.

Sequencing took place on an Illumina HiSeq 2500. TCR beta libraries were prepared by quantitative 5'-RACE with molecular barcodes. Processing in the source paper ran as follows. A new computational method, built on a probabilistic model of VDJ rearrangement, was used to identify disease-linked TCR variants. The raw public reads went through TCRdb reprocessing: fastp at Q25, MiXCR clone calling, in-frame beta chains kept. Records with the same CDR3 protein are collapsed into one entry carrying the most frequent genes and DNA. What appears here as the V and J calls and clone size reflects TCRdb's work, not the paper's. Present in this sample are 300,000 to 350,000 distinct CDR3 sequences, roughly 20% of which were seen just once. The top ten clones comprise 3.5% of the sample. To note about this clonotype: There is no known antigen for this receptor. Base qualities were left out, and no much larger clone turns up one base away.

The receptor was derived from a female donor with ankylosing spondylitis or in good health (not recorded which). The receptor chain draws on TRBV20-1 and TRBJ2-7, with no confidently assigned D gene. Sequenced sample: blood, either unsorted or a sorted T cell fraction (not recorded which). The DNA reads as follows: TGCAGTGCTGGGGTCGCCTACGAGCAGTACTTC. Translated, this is CSAGVAYEQYF.